This T cell receptor (beta chain) was sequenced during a study of a mutant IDH1 vaccine in newly diagnosed glioma (dated by TCRdb to the early 2020s). Context from the whole study: Patients were given eight vaccinations, in weeks 1, 3, 5, 7, 11, 15, 19 and 23, which matched visits V03 through V10. The roughly 35 treated patients were roughly 62% male and roughly 40% female, with a mean age of approximately 38 years. Vaccination started 4-6 weeks after radiotherapy alone, or was given together with temozolomide cycles in the groups whose treatment included chemotherapy. Six visits were used for peripheral blood collection: V03 (baseline), V05, V07, V10, V12 and V13. Longitudinal TCRB deep sequencing was done for 25 treated patients, wherever samples were available for exploratory analyses. Prior to enrollment, patients had been given standard therapy consisting of radiotherapy alone, temozolomide alone, or radiochemotherapy with temozolomide, with the combination given to most patients.

Read against the paper, the sample's time point label means: week 23, last vaccination. Every vaccine dose consisted of 300 ug of a 20-mer mutant IDH1 peptide in Montanide, administered subcutaneously together with topical imiquimod. The donors had newly diagnosed IDH1-mutant astrocytomas of WHO grade 3 or 4 that showed loss of nuclear ATRX. The samples were drawn from NOA16, a multicentre, single-arm, open-label phase I trial in Germany that tested a mutant IDH1 peptide vaccine in humans for the first time. Genomic DNA for TCRB sequencing was extracted from EDTA blood using the DNeasy Blood and Tissue Kit. The library was produced with the immunoSEQ multiplex PCR assay. The hsTCRB Kit was used according to the manufacturer's protocol to amplify rearranged TCR beta chain sequences. Sequencing of TCRB libraries was carried out on an Illumina MiSeq. From the authors' description of their analysis: Demultiplexing, trimming and gene mapping were performed with the kit vendor's proprietary platform. The immuneACCESS repertoire file appears here via TCRdb, limited to in-frame rearrangements. These files lack a portion of the clones; in checked studies, under half of the deficit traces to unresolved V genes, and the cause of the others is not known. That table is the source of V, J and clone size, and D and trimming were worked out from the DNA. The sample data list some 70,000 clones, and nearly 85% of these were observed just once. The leading ten clones occupy roughly 15% of the sample.

Study-wide conclusions, independent of this receptor: Immune responses induced by the vaccine were seen in roughly 95% of patients across multiple MHC alleles. Selection of PBMC samples for TCRB deep sequencing was based on availability. Pseudoprogression seemed to be unrelated to changes in the top peripheral T cell clonotypes found by TCRB sequencing. According to the authors, sample limitations meant that analyses of patient blood samples could not be reproduced.

Notes on this clone: The target of this receptor is not known. Per-base quality was not reported, and no clone a single base away is much larger than it.

The source is a man aged 18 to 35 with glioma. The sequences come from PBMCs, collected from a glioma patient whose treatment included an IDH1 peptide vaccine.

Here is the DNA: TGTGCCAGCAGTTTTCGGACTAGCGGGAACTACAATGAGCAGTTCTTC. The resulting protein is CASSFRTSGNYNEQFF. This sequence uses TRBV6-5 and TRBJ2-1; 12 middle bases align to TRBD2. V is trimmed back by 4 bases and J by 3 bases, and the junction contains 4 bases that no gene match accounts for. The germline V gene supplies CDR1 MNHEY and CDR2 SVGAGI. Measured from the cysteine to the phenylalanine, the CDR3 is 16 residues long. The kept DNA is CDR3 alone, 48 bases in frame from the first base.